Here is one T cell receptor (beta chain) with its context. Its antigen is unidentified. The junction and the germline gene differ at one end; a read error may be behind it. The data originate from a study of CD8+CD57+ T cells in acquired aplastic anemia. Looking at the study overall: Mean yield of DNA from sorted CD4+ and CD8+ cells was approximately 3 ug.

CDR1 is LNHNV and CDR2 is YYDKDF in the germline V gene (reference sequence). The CDR3 loop spans 13 amino acids. TCR beta VDJ and CDR3 profiles were obtained from a genomic DNA template. TCRdb itself ran the reads through MiXCR, one entry per CDR3 protein. Here the sample spans 180,000 or so distinct CDR3 sequences, approximately 45% being singletons. Study results and caveats: Sharing between patients and controls was observed for some 27 CD8+ CDR3 sequences.

The V and J genes are TRBV15 and TRBJ2-7; D is uncertain. The sequenced material came from sorted CD4+, CD8+, or CD8+CD57+ T cells (not recorded which) from PBMCs. This sequence originates from a human donor in good health. Here the CDR3 reads CATSRGLSYEQCF. CDR3 DNA: TGTGCCACCAGCAGAGGTCTCTCCTACGAGCAGTGCTTC.